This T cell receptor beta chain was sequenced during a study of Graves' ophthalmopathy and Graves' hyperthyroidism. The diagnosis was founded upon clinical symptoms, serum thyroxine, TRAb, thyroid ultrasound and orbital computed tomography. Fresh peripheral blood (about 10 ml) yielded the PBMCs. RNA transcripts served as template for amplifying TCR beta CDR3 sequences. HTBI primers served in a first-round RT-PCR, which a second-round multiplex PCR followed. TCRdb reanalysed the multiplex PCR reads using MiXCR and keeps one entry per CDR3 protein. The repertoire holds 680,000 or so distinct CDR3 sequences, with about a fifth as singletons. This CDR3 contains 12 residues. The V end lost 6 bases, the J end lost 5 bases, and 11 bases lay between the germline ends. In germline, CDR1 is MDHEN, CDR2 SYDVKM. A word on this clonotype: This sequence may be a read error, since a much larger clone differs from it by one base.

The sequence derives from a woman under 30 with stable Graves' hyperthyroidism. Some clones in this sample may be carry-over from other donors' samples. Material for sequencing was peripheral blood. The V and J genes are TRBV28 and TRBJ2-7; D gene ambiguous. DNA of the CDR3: TGTGCCAGCAGCTGGAGACGGCACGAGCAGTACTTC. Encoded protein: CASSWRRHEQYF.